This TCR beta chain was observed in a study of T cell changes during pregnancy in multiple sclerosis. A remark on this clone: Other DNA sequences in the same sample also yield this CDR3.

Germline V gives CDR1 SGDLS, CDR2 YYNGEE. The CDR3 spans 15 residues. The V gene end was trimmed by 0 bases and the J gene end by 0 bases; junction bases not matched to a gene: 2. Produced via immunoSEQ multiplex PCR; TCRdb's table is partial and in-frame only. This sample has approximately 70,000 clones, with more than 90% found just once. This specimen was peripheral blood, taken in the first trimester of pregnancy. This chain links TRBV9 with TRBJ1-1; 7 nucleotides line up with TRBD1. This receptor was obtained from a female donor with multiple sclerosis, enrolled in a pregnancy study. The chain's CDR3 is CASSVETGVNTEAFF. CDR3 sequence (DNA): TGTGCCAGCAGCGTAGAAACAGGGGTGAACACTGAAGCTTTCTTT.